A selection of T cell receptor beta chains follows, all from one sample in a study of response to subunit inactivated influenza vaccine. TCRdb independently ran MiXCR on the RT-PCR reads; one entry per CDR3 protein. The sample holds around 530,000 distinct CDR3 sequences, roughly 10% seen once. The source was PBMCs from blood, collected on the day of vaccination. The receptor source for this set is a man aged 50-59 years who received an inactivated influenza vaccine. CDR3s include the opening cysteine and the closing phenylalanine or tryptophan. Fields, in order: D gene, V gene, clone size, J gene, CDR3 DNA, CDR3 protein. D genes are given only for firm matches. Rows may omit the clone size; those that give it use once, few, many or a size class.

-	TRBV12-3/TRBV12-4	-	TRBJ1-2	TGTGCCAGCAGTTTGGGATCTCTCTATGGCTACACCTTC	CASSLGSLYGYTF
TRBD2	TRBV20-1	many	TRBJ2-1	TGCAGTGCCGACGGACTAGGCTACAATGAGCAGTTCTTC	CSADGLGYNEQFF
-	TRBV12-3/TRBV12-4	-	TRBJ2-1	TGTGCCAGCAGACTAAGACGGAATGGGATAGGCGATGAGCAGTTCTTC	CASRLRRNGIGDEQFF
-	TRBV20-1	-	TRBJ2-7	TGCAGTGCTAGGTCGTTTTACGAGCAGTACTTC	CSARSFYEQYF
-	TRBV12-3/TRBV12-4	few	TRBJ2-7	TGTGCCAGCAGTCCATTAAAGGGCCAAAGCTCCTACGAGCAGTACTTC	CASSPLKGQSSYEQYF
TRBD2	TRBV24-1	few	TRBJ2-3	TGTGCCACCAGTGATACGCCCTACTTGGCGGGGGGCGGTGATACGCAGTATTTT	CATSDTPYLAGGGDTQYF
-	TRBV19	-	TRBJ2-2	TGTGCCAGTAGTACTACAGGGACCAACACCGGGGAGCTGTTTTTT	CASSTTGTNTGELFF
-	TRBV29-1	few	TRBJ2-2	TGCAGCGTTGATACGGAGGGCAACACCGGGGAGCTGTTTTTT	CSVDTEGNTGELFF
-	TRBV20-1	-	TRBJ2-1	TGCAGTGTCCAGGATAATGAGCAGTTCTTC	CSVQDNEQFF
TRBD2	TRBV12-3/TRBV12-4	many	TRBJ2-1	TGTGCCAGCACCCCGGGGGGGACACCTGGCGTCGGGCAGTTCTTC	CASTPGGTPGVGQFF
TRBD1	TRBV29-1	-	TRBJ2-1	TGCAGCGTTGGCTATATCCTCCGGGACAGGGCCAATGAGCAGTTCTTC	CSVGYILRDRANEQFF
-	TRBV5-8	few	TRBJ1-6	TGTGCCAGCAGCTTGCTAGGGGGGGGATCACCCCTCCACTTT	CASSLLGGGSPLHF
TRBD1	TRBV15	few	TRBJ1-1	TGTGCCACCAGCGAACTGGACAGGGGGAGGATTACGGACACTGAAGCTTTCTTT	CATSELDRGRITDTEAFF
-	TRBV10-2	-	TRBJ1-2	TGCGCCAGCAGTGAGTACAGGTCGTCCAACTATGGCTACACCTTC	CASSEYRSSNYGYTF
-	TRBV6-6	once	TRBJ2-1	TGTGCCAGCAATCGGGCCAGATTAAATGAGCAGTTCTTC	CASNRARLNEQFF
TRBD2	TRBV20-1	-	TRBJ2-5	TGCCGTAGCGGGAGGGCCCAGGAGACCCAGTACTTC	CRSGRAQETQYF
-	TRBV25-1	few	TRBJ2-3	TGTGCCAGCAGTGAAGTTAGGGTGCCCCGGGATACGCAGTATTTT	CASSEVRVPRDTQYF
TRBD1	TRBV12-3/TRBV12-4	-	TRBJ1-1	TGTGCCAGCAGCCCTACAGGGGGCACGAAGGCTTTCTTT	CASSPTGGTKAFF
-	TRBV10-3	-	TRBJ2-1	TGTGCCATCAGTGATGGCGGAAACAATGAGCAGTTCTTC	CAISDGGNNEQFF
-	TRBV12-3/TRBV12-4	many	TRBJ1-2	TGTGCCAGCACCCCCTGGGCCCAGAACTATGGCTACACCTTC	CASTPWAQNYGYTF
-	TRBV7-2	few	TRBJ2-7	TGTGCCAGCAGCTTAGTGAACGAGCAGTACTTC	CASSLVNEQYF
-	TRBV28	-	TRBJ1-3	TGTGCCAGCAGTTCCCCCGGAGCCTACTCTGGAAACACCATATATTTT	CASSSPGAYSGNTIYF
TRBD1	TRBV11-2	many	TRBJ2-5	TGTGCCAGCACATCGACAGGGTACCAAGAGACCCAGTACTTC	CASTSTGYQETQYF
-	TRBV9	few	TRBJ1-1	TGTGCCAGCAGCGTAGTTGCAGAGAACACTGAAGCTTTCTTT	CASSVVAENTEAFF
TRBD1	TRBV12-3/TRBV12-4	few	TRBJ2-6	TGTGCCAGCAGACATACTCAGGGGGTAGCCTCTGGGGCCAACGTCCTGACTTTC	CASRHTQGVASGANVLTF
TRBD1	TRBV7-2	many	TRBJ2-1	TGTGCCAGCAGCCCGGGACAGGGATCCTACAATGAGCAGTTCTTC	CASSPGQGSYNEQFF
-	TRBV7-2	few	TRBJ1-5	TGTGCCAGCAGCACGGACACCGGACTCTCCTTGTATCAGCCCCAGCATTTT	CASSTDTGLSLYQPQHF
TRBD2	TRBV6-2/TRBV6-3	-	TRBJ2-1	TGTGCCAGCAGTGACAAGCGGGAGAAGCAGTTCTTC	CASSDKREKQFF
-	TRBV27	few	TRBJ1-4	TGTGCCAGCAGTTTTAGTGGGCAGAGAGCAACTAATGAAAAACTGTTTTTT	CASSFSGQRATNEKLFF
TRBD1	TRBV11-2	many	TRBJ2-7	TGTGCCAGCAGGGTTACAGGGGCCTCCTACGAGCAGTACTTC	CASRVTGASYEQYF
-	TRBV7-4	-	TRBJ2-3	TGTGCCAGCTCCCAGCACCTCCCTTTCACAGATACGCAGTATTTT	CASSQHLPFTDTQYF
-	TRBV5-1	many	TRBJ1-1	TGCGCCAGCAGCTTGGCAGGAGGTCGGAGGGACACTGAAGCTTTCTTT	CASSLAGGRRDTEAFF
TRBD2	TRBV6-1	few	TRBJ2-1	TGTGCCAGCAGTGAGAGGGGACTAGCTTCCTACAATGAGCAGTTCTTC	CASSERGLASYNEQFF
-	TRBV4-1	few	TRBJ2-1	TGCGCCAGCAGCCAAGCCGTTCACCATGAGCAGTTCTTC	CASSQAVHHEQFF
-	TRBV12-3/TRBV12-4	few	TRBJ2-2	TGTGCCAGCAGATCGGACCTCACCGGGGAGCTGTTTTTT	CASRSDLTGELFF
-	TRBV21-1	-	TRBJ2-1	TGTGCCAGCGGAATCCGGCTCCACCTACTTGACAATGAGCAGTTCTTC	CASGIRLHLLDNEQFF
TRBD1	TRBV5-1	-	TRBJ2-2	TGCGCCAGCAGCTCAATGGGACAGGGGCGTACGAACACCGGGGAGCTGTTTTTT	CASSSMGQGRTNTGELFF
-	TRBV7-9	many	TRBJ2-7	TGTGCCAGCAGCCCCCTGACGGTCTACGAGCAGTACTTC	CASSPLTVYEQYF
TRBD1	TRBV29-1	many	TRBJ2-1	TGCAGCGTAGTGACAGGGGCCTACAATGAGCAGTTCTTC	CSVVTGAYNEQFF
-	TRBV12-3/TRBV12-4	few	TRBJ1-1	TGTGCCAGCAGTTACTATACAGGAGGGACTGAAGCTTTCTTT	CASSYYTGGTEAFF
-	TRBV6-2/TRBV6-3	-	TRBJ2-2	TGTGCCAGCAGTTACTCGAGACTTCGGGTGGGGGAGCTGTTTTTT	CASSYSRLRVGELFF
-	TRBV5-3	-	TRBJ1-2	TGTGCCACCGCTGAAGGAGGTTACGACCTACTCCTCGGGGGCTACACCTTC	CATAEGGYDLLLGGYTF
-	TRBV19	few	TRBJ2-2	TGTGCCAGTAGTATGGCCGGGGGGCGAAACACCGGGGAGCTGTTTTTT	CASSMAGGRNTGELFF
-	TRBV7-2	-	TRBJ2-3	TGTGCCAGCAGCTTAGTGCCGGGAGAAACGCAGTATTTT	CASSLVPGETQYF
-	TRBV10-2	few	TRBJ1-6	TGCGCCAGCAGACGGGCCCTCAATTCACCCCTCCACTTT	CASRRALNSPLHF
TRBD1	TRBV7-2	few	TRBJ2-5	TGTGCCAGCAGCCCAAACAGGGGTGAGACCCAGTACTTC	CASSPNRGETQYF
TRBD2	TRBV4-3	few	TRBJ2-3	TGCGCCAGCAGCCAAGATTGGACTAGCGGGGCAGATACGCAGTATTTT	CASSQDWTSGADTQYF
-	TRBV20-1	-	TRBJ1-1	TGCAGTGCTAGAGACAGAAAAAACCTCATGAACACTGAAGCTTTCTTT	CSARDRKNLMNTEAFF